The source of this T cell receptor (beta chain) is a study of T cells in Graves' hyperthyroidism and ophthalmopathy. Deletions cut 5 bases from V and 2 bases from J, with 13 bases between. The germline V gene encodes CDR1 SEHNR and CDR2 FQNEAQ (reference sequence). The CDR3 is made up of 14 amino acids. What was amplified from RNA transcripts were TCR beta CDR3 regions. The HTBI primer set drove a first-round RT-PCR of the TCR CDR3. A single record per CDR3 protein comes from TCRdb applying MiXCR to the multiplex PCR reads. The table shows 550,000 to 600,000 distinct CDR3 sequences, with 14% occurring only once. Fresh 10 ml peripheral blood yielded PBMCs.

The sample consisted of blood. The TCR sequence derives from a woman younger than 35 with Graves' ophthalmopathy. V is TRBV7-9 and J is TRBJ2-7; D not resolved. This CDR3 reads CASSDRHLPYEQYF. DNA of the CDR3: TGTGCCAGCAGCGATCGACACCTACCCTACGAGCAGTACTTC.